This T cell receptor beta chain was documented in a study of cytotoxic CD8 clonotypes in ibrutinib-treated CLL. On the study more broadly: Patients attained some 24 partial and 2 complete responses; at median around 67 months, about 14 remained remitted while about twelve progressed. The study recorded mean values of 255,043 productive templates and 94,082 productive rearrangements per sample.

Of note for this clone: Its antigen is currently unknown.

Study outcomes and limitations: Under therapy, public clonotypes either contracted or stayed stable, and they were uncommon.

The intended depth for sequencing was 1 in 200,000 to 1 in 1 million T cells. TCRdb's copy holds only in-frame clones and misses some; the assay was immunoSEQ multiplex PCR. The sample carries 52,000 or so clones, roughly 58% recorded once. The length of the CDR3 is 15 residues. Trimming cost V 3 bases and J 0 bases, with 11 bases left between them. From germline, CDR1 is MDHEN and CDR2 SYDVKM. The starting material was PBMCs, obtained at disease progression, from a patient treated with ibrutinib. This chain uses TRBV28 with TRBJ1-2, with D uncertain. The clonotype originates from a human donor with chronic lymphocytic leukemia. CDR3 protein: CASSFWHIANYGYTF. In DNA, the CDR3 is TGTGCCAGCAGTTTTTGGCACATAGCTAACTATGGCTACACCTTC.